A single sample gave rise to the 10 T cell receptor beta chains below, sequenced in a study of control samples from healthy donors and cancer patients. Method: immunoSEQ multiplex PCR; TCRdb's copy keeps in-frame clones and lacks some. The sample records fewer than 90,000 clones, 75% to 90% being singletons. Sequenced sample: blood. These receptors were obtained from a man aged 45-65 years in good health.

The V and J genes are TRBV6-1 and TRBJ2-5, with 8 bases aligning to TRBD1. V lost 5 bases to trimming and J lost 4 bases; unmatched junction nucleotides: 6. This CDR3 contains 14 residues. Looked up from germline, CDR1 is MNHNS and CDR2 is SASEGT. DNA for the CDR3: TGTGCCAGCAGTACCAGGGGGCGCGTAGAGACCCAGTACTTC. This gives the protein CASSTRGRVETQYF.

Here the CDR3 DNA reads TGTGCCAGCAGTCAACCGGGACTAGCGACTGGGGCCAACGTCCTGACTTTC. Translation gives CASSQPGLATGANVLTF. The rearrangement uses TRBV5-4 and TRBJ2-6, with 10 positions matching TRBD2. The CDR3 is 17 amino acids. V was clipped by 5 bases and J by 2 bases; unmatched bases: 7. The germline V gene encodes CDR1 SGHNT and CDR2 YYREEE (reference sequence).

The chain recombines TRBV7-6 with TRBJ1-4, with 7 bases aligning to TRBD1. Germline V lookup: CDR1 SGHVS, CDR2 FNYEAQ. This CDR3 is 15 amino acids long. V was clipped by 5 bases and J by 3 bases; unmatched bases: 6. CDR3: CASSRLGQPNEKLFF. The CDR3 bases are TGTGCCAGCAGCCGATTGGGACAGCCTAATGAAAAACTGTTTTTT.

The V gene is TRBV11-2, the J gene TRBJ1-6; no definite D call. Germline V gives CDR1 SGHAT, CDR2 FQNNGV. Trimming took 1 base from V and 8 from J, leaving 6 bases between them. The CDR3 covers 13 residues. This chain's CDR3 is CASSLGVDSPLHF. The CDR3 coding sequence is TGTGCCAGCAGCTTAGGTGTGGATTCACCCCTCCACTTT.

V usage is TRBV28 and J usage is TRBJ1-2; D perhaps matches TRBD1 (5 bases). Between the trimmed V and J ends, which lost 4 bases and 4 bases, there was a span of 10 bases. Germline V CDR1 and CDR2: MDHEN, SYDVKM. There are 13 residues in the CDR3. CDR3: CASSWGRLYGYTF. The CDR3 DNA sequence: TGTGCCAGCAGTTGGGGCAGACTCTATGGCTACACCTTC.

V gene TRBV10-3 combines with J gene TRBJ1-5; no firm D call. The germline V gene encodes CDR1 ENHRY and CDR2 SYGVKD. The CDR3 runs 14 residues. Trimming stripped 4 bases from V and 5 bases from J, with 12 bases between. This chain's CDR3 is CAISGSGDYQPQHF. As DNA, the CDR3 is TGTGCCATCAGTGGTTCGGGTGATTATCAGCCCCAGCATTTT.

This clone showed up just a few times. The chain links TRBV12-1 to TRBJ2-2; the table names TRBD2, a call not compared with the DNA. TRBV12-1 is labeled a pseudogene. This CDR3 region has 14 residues. Here the CDR3 DNA reads TGTGCCAGCAGGAGTCCCCAACCACCCGGGGAGCTGTTTTTT. It codes for CASRSPQPPGELFF.

This clone was observed a single time. The chain joins TRBV7-9 to TRBJ1-1; maybe TRBD1 (5 bases). Looked up from germline, CDR1 is SEHNR and CDR2 is FQNEAQ (reference sequence). The CDR3 totals 13 residues. The V end was cut by 5 bases, the J end by 7 bases, with 14 bases between. In DNA form, the CDR3 reads TGTGCCAGCAGCCACCCGGCTAGGGGTGAAGCTTTCTTT. Its translation: CASSHPARGEAFF.

This chain joins TRBV5-4 and TRBJ1-1; 7 bases line up with TRBD1. This CDR3 contains 15 residues. J lost 0 bases, V lost 4 bases, and 6 bases had no gene match. The V gene's germline CDR1 is SGHNT and CDR2 YYREEE (reference sequence). The CDR3 sequence is CASSQMGQMNTEAFF. DNA of the CDR3: TGTGCCAGCAGCCAAATGGGACAGATGAACACTGAAGCTTTCTTT.

This rearrangement joins TRBV27 to TRBJ2-7; TRBD1 agrees at 9 bases. From germline, CDR1 is MNHEY and CDR2 SMNVEV (reference sequence). Trimming took 5 bases from V and 4 from J; bases not matched to a gene: 6. The CDR3 is 14 amino acids. Written as DNA, the CDR3 is TGTGCCAGCAGTACCGGGACAGGGAGGTACGAGCAGTACTTC. Translating it yields CASSTGTGRYEQYF.